The 31 T cell receptor beta chains given below trace back to one sample, sequenced in a study of cytomegalovirus exposure and HLA in healthy donors. PCR amplification relied on 60 Vbeta primers (plus 13 Jbeta primers). Assay: immunoSEQ multiplex PCR; the TCRdb copy retains only in-frame clones and omits some. The sample has some 95,000 clones, around 77% seen once. The specimen sequenced was PBMCs. These receptors all stem from a man between 50 and 59 years old in good health and CMV-seropositive.

The chain joins TRBV5-1 to TRBJ1-1, with D maybe TRBD1 (6 bases). This CDR3 spans 15 amino acids. The germline CDR1 and CDR2 sequences are SGHRS and YFSETQ. Trimming removed 2 bases at V and 3 bases at J, with 14 bases between. The CDR3 DNA is TGCGCCAGCAGCTTTGCAGGGGCGGCCCACACTGAAGCTTTCTTT. Amino acids: CASSFAGAAHTEAFF. The variable domain in full, with the rest retrieved from reference TRBV5-1 and TRBJ1-1, is KAGVTQTPRYLIKTRGQQVTLSCSPISGHRSVSWYQQTPGQGLQFLFEYFSETQRNKGNFPGRFSGRQFSNSRSEMNVSTLELGDSALYLCASSFAGAAHTEAFFGQGTRLTVV.

The CDR3 loop is CASSLEGRKDGELFF. CDR3 bases: TGCGCCAGCAGCTTGGAAGGGAGGAAAGACGGGGAGCTGTTTTTT. The chain recombines TRBV5-1 with TRBJ2-2; D is possibly TRBD2 (6 bases). Germline V CDR1 and CDR2: SGHRS, YFSETQ. V lost 0 bases and J 7 bases, leaving 13 bases between the germline ends. CDR3 size: 15 residues. Variable domain in full (rest from reference TRBV5-1 and TRBJ2-2): KAGVTQTPRYLIKTRGQQVTLSCSPISGHRSVSWYQQTPGQGLQFLFEYFSETQRNKGNFPGRFSGRQFSNSRSEMNVSTLELGDSALYLCASSLEGRKDGELFFGEGSRLTVL.

The J gene is TRBJ2-4, the V gene TRBV7-2, with D perhaps matching TRBD1 (5 bases). The ends were cut back, 2 bases at V and 10 bases at J, with 12 bases in the middle. Germline V gene data show CDR1 as SGHTA and CDR2 as FQGNSA. CDR3 length: 13 residues. CDR3 in amino acids: CASSLQGLGIQYF. The CDR3 DNA reads as TGTGCCAGCAGCTTACAGGGATTAGGTATTCAGTACTTC.

This clone was detected only a few times. V is TRBV29-1 and J is TRBJ2-3; the match to TRBD1 covers 8 bases. CDR1 is SQVTM, CDR2 ANQGSEA, per germline. The CDR3 totals 17 residues. Trimming removed 4 bases from V and 3 bases from J; junction bases left unmatched: 15. Here the CDR3 reads CSVVPIMPDRGTDTQYF. CDR3 coding DNA: TGCAGCGTTGTCCCGATTATGCCCGACAGGGGTACAGATACGCAGTATTTT.

This rearrangement joins TRBV19 to TRBJ2-7; D uncertain. Germline CDR1 LNHDA, CDR2 SQIVND (reference sequence). V shed 5 bases and J shed 4 bases, with 18 bases lying between them. This CDR3 is built from 15 residues. CDR3 bases: TGTGCCAGTAGTGAACCTAGTGGTAGCTTGTACGAGCAGTACTTC. Protein: CASSEPSGSLYEQYF.

This chain links TRBV7-2 with TRBJ2-5; 16 positions match TRBD2. The germline V gene encodes CDR1 SGHTA and CDR2 FQGNSA. The J segment lost 5 bases and the V segment lost 1 base, leaving 7 bases of the junction unmatched. The CDR3 runs to 18 residues. The CDR3 DNA reads as TGTGCCAGCAGCTTAGGTCGAAGGGGACTAGCGGGGGGGGAGACCCAGTACTTC. The encoded protein is CASSLGRRGLAGGETQYF.

The CDR3 is CATSRGQMNTEAFF. The CDR3 coding sequence is TGTGCCACCAGCAGGGGACAGATGAACACTGAAGCTTTCTTT. This chain links TRBV15 with TRBJ1-1; 7 positions match TRBD1. The germline CDR1 and CDR2 sequences are LNHNV and YYDKDF (reference sequence). The CDR3 runs to 14 residues. Trimming removed 3 bases from V and 0 bases from J; junction bases left unmatched: 1.

The V gene is TRBV5-4, the J gene TRBJ2-7; TRBD1 is a possible D gene (5 bases). The V and J ends lost 1 base and 2 bases respectively, with 10 bases between them. Per the germline V gene, CDR1 is SGHNT and CDR2 is YYREEE (reference sequence). The CDR3 contains 14 residues. This CDR3 reads CASSLTREAYEQYF. DNA of the CDR3: TGTGCCAGCAGCTTGACCAGGGAAGCCTACGAGCAGTACTTC.

The chain combines TRBV28 with TRBJ1-1; D is unclear. The V gene lost 7 bases and the J gene lost 2 bases, with 5 bases spanning the gap. The germline V gene encodes CDR1 MDHEN and CDR2 SYDVKM. There are 11 residues in the CDR3. The CDR3 sequence: CASTSNTEAFF. CDR3 nucleotides: TGTGCCAGCACCTCCAACACTGAAGCTTTCTTT.

This clone was seen a handful of times. This sequence joins TRBV4-1 and TRBJ1-2, with 8 bases fitting TRBD1. This CDR3 is built from 14 residues. V shed 4 bases, J shed 8 bases, and the junction held 9 bases outside the gene matches. Germline lookup yields CDR1 MGHRA and CDR2 YSYEKL. As DNA, the CDR3 is TGCGCCAGCAGCCCGGACAGGGTAATATGGGGCTACACCTTC. Amino acids: CASSPDRVIWGYTF.

This chain joins TRBV18 and TRBJ2-5, with a tentative D call TRBD2 (7 bases). V was shortened by 3 bases and J by 1 base, with 15 bases between the two germline ends. CDR1 is KGHSH and CDR2 is LQKENI in the germline V gene. The CDR3 has 16 amino acids. The CDR3 here is CASSPTGRASQETQYF. The CDR3 DNA sequence: TGTGCCAGCTCACCCACAGGGAGGGCCTCCCAAGAGACCCAGTACTTC.

V is TRBV5-4 and J is TRBJ2-2, with a possible D match to TRBD2 (6 bases). CDR1 is SGHNT, CDR2 YYREEE, per germline (reference sequence). Trimming removed 2 bases at V and 0 bases at J, with 14 bases between. The CDR3 has 17 residues. This chain's CDR3 is CASSFGGGGANTGELFF. In nucleotides, the CDR3 is TGTGCCAGCAGCTTCGGGGGAGGCGGGGCGAACACCGGGGAGCTGTTTTTT. Combining the CDR3 with reference TRBV5-4 and TRBJ2-2 gives the whole variable domain ETGVTQSPTHLIKTRGQQVTLRCSSQSGHNTVSWYQQALGQGPQFIFQYYREEENGRGNFPPRFSGLQFPNYSSELNVNALELDDSALYLCASSFGGGGANTGELFFGEGSRLTVL.

The J gene is TRBJ2-7, the V gene TRBV5-1; 10 bases fit TRBD2. V gave up 5 bases and J gave up 0 bases; unmatched junction bases: 8. This CDR3 comprises 16 residues. Germline V CDR1 and CDR2: SGHRS, YFSETQ. CDR3 nucleotides: TGCGCCAGCAGGTCTAGTAGCGGGGGGCCCTCCTACGAGCAGTACTTC. Translated, it gives CASRSSSGGPSYEQYF. The full variable domain, completed using reference TRBV5-1 and TRBJ2-7, is KAGVTQTPRYLIKTRGQQVTLSCSPISGHRSVSWYQQTPGQGLQFLFEYFSETQRNKGNFPGRFSGRQFSNSRSEMNVSTLELGDSALYLCASRSSSGGPSYEQYFGPGTRLTVT.

The chain recombines TRBV18 with TRBJ2-2, with D tentatively TRBD2 (6 bases). V lost 2 bases and J 2 bases, leaving 9 bases between the germline ends. Germline V gene data show CDR1 as KGHSH and CDR2 as LQKENI. This CDR3 region has 15 residues. This CDR3 is CASSPGRKNTGELFF. The DNA of the CDR3 is TGTGCCAGCTCACCAGGGAGGAAAAACACCGGGGAGCTGTTTTTT. The whole variable domain, remainder taken from reference TRBV18 and TRBJ2-2, is NAGVMQNPRHLVRRRGQEARLRCSPMKGHSHVYWYRQLPEEGLKFMVYLQKENIIDESGMPKERFSAEFPKEGPSILRIQQVVRGDSAAYFCASSPGRKNTGELFFGEGSRLTVL.

This clone was counted between two and nine times. This chain links TRBV5-1 with TRBJ1-2, with TRBD1 matching 7 bases. Trimming removed 1 base from V and 5 bases from J; junction bases left unmatched: 5. Germline CDR1 is SGHRS and CDR2 is YFSETQ. This CDR3 has 14 amino acids. The CDR3 nucleotides are TGCGCCAGCAGCTTGAGCGCGGGACAGTATGGCTACACCTTC. As protein: CASSLSAGQYGYTF.

Concerning this clone itself: The junction differs from germline at one of its ends, possibly a read error. The chain links TRBV29-1 to TRBJ1-2; 7 bases agree with TRBD1. This CDR3 has 11 amino acids. Looked up from germline, CDR1 is SQVTM and CDR2 is ANQGSEA. CDR3 DNA sequence: TGCAGCGTCCCCCACAGGGGCTCTCCCCTCTTC. It codes for CSVPHRGSPLF. Complete variable domain (other parts from reference TRBV29-1 and TRBJ1-2): SAVISQKPSRDICQRGTSLTIQCQVDSQVTMMFWYRQQPGQSLTLIATANQGSEATYESGFVIDKFPISRPNLTFSTLTVSNMSPEDSSIYLCSVPHRGSPLFGSGTRLTVV.

J is TRBJ1-6 and V is TRBV7-2; TRBD1 matches at 9 bases. Trimming took 3 bases from V and 5 from J; bases not matched to a gene: 2. Germline V gene sequence: CDR1 SGHTA, CDR2 FQGNSA. This CDR3 comprises 15 residues. CDR3 sequence: CASSLWDRDNSPLHF. CDR3 DNA: TGTGCCAGCAGCTTGTGGGACAGGGATAATTCACCCCTCCACTTT.

The rearrangement uses TRBV25-1 and TRBJ2-7, with 9 nucleotides matching TRBD1. V was clipped by 4 bases and J by 1 base; unmatched bases: 2. The CDR3 loop spans 14 amino acids. Germline CDR1 and CDR2: MGHDK and SYGVNS. The CDR3: CASSGQGGSYEQYF. CDR3 DNA: TGTGCCAGCAGTGGACAGGGGGGATCCTACGAGCAGTACTTC.

The chain uses TRBV28 and TRBJ1-1, with D possibly matching TRBD1 (5 bases). This CDR3 comprises 16 residues. Germline-derived CDR1 and CDR2 are MDHEN and SYDVKM. The V and J ends lost 6 bases and 0 bases respectively, with 17 bases between them. DNA of the CDR3: TGTGCCAGCAGCTCCCCCACGACAGCCATGAACACTGAAGCTTTCTTT. This codes for CASSSPTTAMNTEAFF.

The V gene is TRBV15, the J gene TRBJ2-7, with 12 positions matching TRBD2. The ends lost 5 bases at V and 2 bases at J; junction bases unmatched: 4. This CDR3 has 15 amino acids. CDR1 and CDR2 (germline): LNHNV, YYDKDF (reference sequence). CDR3 loop: CATSPGLAGTYEQYF. CDR3 nucleotide sequence: TGTGCCACCAGCCCCGGACTAGCGGGGACCTACGAGCAGTACTTC.

V gene TRBV2 combines with J gene TRBJ2-5, with TRBD2 matching over 8 bases. The germline V gene has CDR1 SNHLY and CDR2 FYNNEI. V trimming: 2 bases; J trimming: 1 base; junction bases outside the gene matches: 3. The CDR3 totals 15 residues. In DNA, the CDR3 is TGTGCCAGCAGTGAAACAGCGGGGGTCCAAGAGACCCAGTACTTC. Translation gives CASSETAGVQETQYF.

The chain links TRBV7-3 to TRBJ1-1; no firm D call. Germline-derived CDR1 and CDR2 are SGHTA and FQGTGA. The V end was cut by 5 bases, the J end by 3 bases, with 10 bases between. The CDR3 is 13 amino acids. The CDR3 sequence: CASSPGSDTEAFF. The CDR3 DNA reads TGTGCCAGCAGCCCCGGGAGCGACACTGAAGCTTTCTTT.

This clone was counted only a few times. This chain uses TRBV19 with TRBJ2-7; 10 positions match TRBD2. The V and J ends lost 4 bases and 3 bases, in that order; junction bases with no gene match: 3. CDR3 length: 14 amino acids. The germline V gene has CDR1 LNHDA and CDR2 SQIVND (reference sequence). Here the CDR3 DNA reads TGTGCCAGTAGTAGGACTAGCGGAATCTACGAGCAGTACTTC. Translation: CASSRTSGIYEQYF.

CDR3 bases: TGTGCCAGCAGTTTGATAGGAGGGTCGATTAACTATGGCTACACCTTC. This sequence encodes CASSLIGGSINYGYTF. The chain is built from TRBV28 and TRBJ1-2, with no clear D. The CDR3 has 16 residues. Looked up from germline, CDR1 is MDHEN and CDR2 is SYDVKM. V was cut by 3 bases and J by 1 base, with 15 bases left in between.

The chain recombines TRBV6-1 with TRBJ2-3; D possibly corresponds to TRBD2 (5 bases). Trimming removed 7 bases at V and 0 bases at J, with 14 bases between. From germline, CDR1 is MNHNS and CDR2 SASEGT. The CDR3 length is 15 residues. In DNA, the CDR3 is TGTGCCAGCAAGGCTGGCGGGTTTAGCACAGATACGCAGTATTTT. Translation: CASKAGGFSTDTQYF.

This sequence joins TRBV19 and TRBJ1-2; possible D gene TRBD1, 5 bases. Germline CDR1 is LNHDA and CDR2 is SQIVND (reference sequence). The V gene lost 7 bases and the J gene lost 7 bases, with 13 bases spanning the gap. This CDR3 has 12 amino acids. The CDR3 here is CASTYQGGGYTF. DNA of the CDR3: TGTGCCAGTACCTATCAGGGAGGTGGCTACACCTTC.

The V call is TRBV5-4, the J call TRBJ1-2; 10 bases align to TRBD1. Per the germline V gene, CDR1 is SGHNT and CDR2 is YYREEE (reference sequence). The V segment lost 4 bases and the J segment 3 bases; nucleotides outside the gene matches: 9. This CDR3 contains 16 residues. The CDR3 DNA sequence: TGTGCCAGCAGCCCGGGGACAGGGGCCTCGCACTATGGCTACACCTTC. Amino acids: CASSPGTGASHYGYTF.

The genes are TRBV10-3 and TRBJ2-7; D is unclear. Trimming pared 6 bases from V and 5 bases from J, leaving 14 bases between. CDR3 length: 13 amino acids. CDR1 and CDR2 (germline): ENHRY, SYGVKD. The CDR3 DNA reads TGTGCCATCAGCGTCAGAACCCCCCACGAGCAGTACTTC. This translates into CAISVRTPHEQYF.

The chain is built from TRBV4-1 and TRBJ2-7; 7 bases fit TRBD1. Germline assignment: CDR1 MGHRA and CDR2 YSYEKL. Trimming cost V 3 bases and J 5 bases; bases outside gene matches: 7. CDR3 length: 14 amino acids. The CDR3 region is CASSHPTGLHEQYF. CDR3 DNA sequence: TGCGCCAGCAGCCACCCGACAGGGTTGCACGAGCAGTACTTC.

The chain employs TRBV6-5 and TRBJ1-2; 7 bases map to TRBD1. Trimming at V came to 6 bases and at J to 10 bases, leaving 8 bases not matched to a gene. The CDR3 totals 12 residues. In germline, CDR1 is MNHEY, CDR2 SVGAGI. The CDR3 region is CASSRGQQDYTF. The CDR3 region has the DNA TGTGCCAGCAGCCGGGGACAGCAAGACTACACCTTC.

V and J are TRBV4-2 and TRBJ2-1; TRBD2 matches at 10 bases. V lost 0 bases, J lost 4 bases, and 6 bases stayed unmatched. The CDR3 is 17 amino acids. Per the germline V gene, CDR1 is LGHNA and CDR2 is YNFKEQ. The CDR3 protein is CASSQEVTSGRYNEQFF. The CDR3 coding sequence is TGTGCCAGCAGCCAAGAAGTGACTAGCGGGCGTTACAATGAGCAGTTCTTC.